The 3 T cell receptor beta chains below were found in one sample sequenced in a study of OX40 agonist ivuxolimab in advanced cancers. The repertoire was sequenced with immunoSEQ multiplex PCR; TCRdb's copy has only in-frame clones and lacks some. The sample contains over 65,000 clones, 70% to 90% of which appear only once. The input for sequencing was CD4+ or CD8+ T cells sorted from blood, taken in a trial of the OX40 agonist ivuxolimab. Receptor source: an adult with an advanced solid tumor such as melanoma, head and neck, liver or kidney cancer.

The chain carries TRBV9 and TRBJ2-7; the D gene could be TRBD1 or TRBD2 (5 bases each). This CDR3 contains 15 residues. Germline V gives CDR1 SGDLS, CDR2 YYNGEE. The V end lost 4 bases, the J end lost 1 base, and 15 bases lay between the germline ends. The CDR3 reads CASSPTRDPSYEQYF. The DNA for the CDR3 is TGTGCCAGCAGCCCAACCCGGGACCCGTCCTACGAGCAGTACTTC.

As regards this clone: Germline and junction disagree at one end, which may indicate a read error. This chain uses TRBV6-5 with TRBJ1-5, with 8 bases lining up with TRBD1. Germline assignment: CDR1 MNHEY and CDR2 SVGAGI. CDR3 length: 13 amino acids. The CDR3 nucleotides are TGTGCCAGCAGGGTCGGGCCTCAGGGGGCATTATATTTT. This gives the protein CASRVGPQGALYF.

The chain uses TRBV4-3 and TRBJ2-5; D is perhaps TRBD2 (5 bases). The CDR3 covers 15 residues. Trimming removed 3 bases at V and 5 bases at J, with 16 bases between. In germline, CDR1 is LGHNA, CDR2 YSLEER. CDR3 nucleotide sequence: TGCGCCAGCAGCCATCATCGGGGAACTTTGGAGACCCAGTACTTC. This gives the protein CASSHHRGTLETQYF.